Detailed here is one T cell receptor beta chain. This clone was recorded once. Its antigen is not yet known. Base qualities were left out, and no much larger clone turns up one base away. This entry comes from a study of T cell responses to AZD1222 COVID-19 vaccine (dated by TCRdb to about 2021). The study in broad terms: AZD1222 recipients with second doses at about 4 weeks or about 12 weeks were pooled, because spike-specific TCR depth and breadth did not differ between schedules. A total of just over 230 trial participants underwent TCR sequencing, of whom 200 to 220 had received two doses of AZD1222 and around 25 had received two doses of the MenACWY control vaccine. Enrollment into the trials was organized by age into subgroups of 18-55, 56-69 and 70-plus years, and those subgroups contained around 150, 28 and 57 TCR-sequenced participants, respectively. Points the paper makes about the study in general: Because no day 14 peak-response samples were available, repertoires were characterized only after the peak T cell response. Conclusions about previously exposed vaccinees are limited, since just six AZD1222 recipients were seropositive for SARS-CoV-2 at baseline. CD4 TCRs associated with the vaccine covered the entire spike protein, and the dominant responses were in regions 160-218 and 743-854. Spike-specific TCR breadth and depth rose significantly after two AZD1222 doses compared with day 0 and with MenACWY recipients. The 56-69-year group was small, and its depth increase did not reach significance, likely because of low power. Participants were mostly white British and included more females than males, and it was suggested by the authors that clonal diversity may have been underestimated. Epitopes outside the regions mutated in the B.1.351 and B.1.1.7 variants were reportedly recognized by nearly half of the unique spike-specific TCRs.

The CDR3 regions of human TCRbeta chains were analyzed by immunosequencing. The paper's processing steps were these. TCRs in the repertoires were matched against a reference library of SARS-CoV-2-specific TCRs that had been generated with the MIRA antigen-specificity platform. Breadth was defined as the fraction of unique TCRs that were SARS-CoV-2-associated. Depth was defined as the fraction of total T cells that were SARS-CoV-2-associated. Using the MIRA data, each spike-specific TCR was assigned both to the spike region to which the TCR was reactive and to a CD4 or CD8 class. Log10-transformed breadth and depth values were compared by one-way ANOVA with Sidak's multiple comparisons tests. What TCRdb holds here is the immuneACCESS table cut down to in-frame rearrangements. Part of the clones is not present; checked against another copy, under half of the missing clones reflect an unresolved V gene, and the others are unexplained. That table is the source of V, J and clone size, and D and trimming were worked out from the DNA. For this sample there are some 110,000 clones; 85% to 95% appear just once. Less than 5% of the sample lies in the top ten.

For CDR1 and CDR2, the germline V gene lists SGHDN and FVKESK. The trim is 2 bases for V and 0 bases for J, with a gap of 8 bases between the germline ends. The CDR3 numbers 15 residues from cysteine through phenylalanine. Only CDR3 DNA remains: 45 bases, in frame from the first base. Interpreted using the paper, the time point label stands for: baseline before first vaccination. The vaccinee samples were drawn from two UK trials, COV001 and COV002, one of which was a single-blind randomized controlled phase 2/3 trial testing AZD1222 (ChAdOx1 nCoV-19) in healthy adults. For TCRbeta chain sequencing, PBMC samples from trial participants were taken at day 0 and at day 28 after the second dose.

The TCR was taken from an adult in good health. In this chain, TRBV14 is recombined with TRBJ2-1; TRBD2 could be the D gene, as 6 bases match. The sample here was peripheral blood, taken on day 0 of AZD1222 vaccination. DNA sequence: TGTGCCAGCAGCCAACTGGGAGGCTCCTACAATGAGCAGTTCTTC. Its amino acids are CASSQLGGSYNEQFF.